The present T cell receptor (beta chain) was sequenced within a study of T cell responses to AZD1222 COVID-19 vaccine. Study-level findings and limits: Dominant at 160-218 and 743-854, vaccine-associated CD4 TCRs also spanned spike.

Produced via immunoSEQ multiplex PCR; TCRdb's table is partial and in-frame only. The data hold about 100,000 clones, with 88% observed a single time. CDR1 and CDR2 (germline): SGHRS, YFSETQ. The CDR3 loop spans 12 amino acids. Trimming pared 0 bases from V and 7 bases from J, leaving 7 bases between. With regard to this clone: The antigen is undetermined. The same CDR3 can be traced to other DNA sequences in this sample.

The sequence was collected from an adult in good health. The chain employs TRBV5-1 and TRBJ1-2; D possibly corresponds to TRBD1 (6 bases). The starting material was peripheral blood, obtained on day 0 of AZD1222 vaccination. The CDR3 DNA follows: TGCGCCAGCAGCTTGGACAGGGCTGGCTACACCTTC. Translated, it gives CASSLDRAGYTF. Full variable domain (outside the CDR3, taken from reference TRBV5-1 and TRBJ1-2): KAGVTQTPRYLIKTRGQQVTLSCSPISGHRSVSWYQQTPGQGLQFLFEYFSETQRNKGNFPGRFSGRQFSNSRSEMNVSTLELGDSALYLCASSLDRAGYTFGSGTRLTVV.